This is a list of T cell receptor beta chains from one sample in a study of monozygotic twins with inflammatory bowel disease. With the 5' RACE reads reprocessed, TCRdb shows one record per CDR3 protein and no DNA. Here the sample table reports more than 350,000 distinct CDR3 sequences. Sequencing input: blood. These receptors all stem from a human donor with ulcerative colitis or Crohn's disease, or a healthy co-twin of an affected twin (not recorded which). CDR3s include the opening cysteine and the closing phenylalanine or tryptophan. Each record gives: CDR3 protein, V gene, J gene.

CSRFEGIAEAFF	TRBV20-1	TRBJ1-1
CASRIGTGVDEQFF	TRBV19	TRBJ2-1
CASSYQAGVGSPLHF	TRBV6-5	TRBJ1-6
CASISGQGMNTEAFF	TRBV6-1	TRBJ1-1
CASSLNLYEQYF	TRBV5-5	TRBJ2-7
CSALNPTGDANEKLFF	TRBV20-1	TRBJ1-4
CASSPTGAPEEKLFF	TRBV6-1	TRBJ1-4
CASSWDRARPEQYF	TRBV5-5	TRBJ2-7
CASNQNTNTEAFF	TRBV7-2	TRBJ1-1
CASSLELIKPFF	TRBV7-9	TRBJ2-1
CASSPSGANTEAFF	TRBV18	TRBJ1-1
CASSRPSGATDTQYF	TRBV2	TRBJ2-3
CASIPTAALSYEQYF	TRBV7-2	TRBJ2-7
CSARATDTQYF	TRBV20-1	TRBJ2-3
CATSRDQNSYNEQFF	TRBV15	TRBJ2-1
CSVEDYTNEQFF	TRBV29-1	TRBJ2-1
CASSPRTANTEAFF	TRBV7-6	TRBJ1-1
CASSEGTANYGYTF	TRBV5-1	TRBJ1-2
CASSQDYRGEKLFF	TRBV4-3	TRBJ1-4
CASRQTQFGTSGYNEQFF	TRBV7-8	TRBJ2-1
CSALRGTSNQETQYF	TRBV20-1	TRBJ2-5
CASSRGPEPYNEQFF	TRBV5-1	TRBJ2-1
CASSLGLAGNTGELFF	TRBV5-4	TRBJ2-2
CASSQEGTRRPFF	TRBV4-3	TRBJ2-1
CASSLSGRDSEAFF	TRBV7-3	TRBJ1-1
CASSSWGTQRGETQYF	TRBV5-1	TRBJ2-5
CSAREPPGGPTGELFF	TRBV20-1	TRBJ2-2
CSARDPGGFTEAFF	TRBV20-1	TRBJ1-1
CASRPGGPNEQFF	TRBV27	TRBJ2-1
CASRDYPTDTQYF	TRBV12-3/TRBV12-4	TRBJ2-3
CAISDGENGYTF	TRBV10-3	TRBJ1-2
CASSYDRRGTGELFF	TRBV12-3/TRBV12-4	TRBJ2-2
CASSFDHMNTEAFF	TRBV28	TRBJ1-1
CASSRNTGGQSETQYF	TRBV7-2	TRBJ2-5
CASRYDSLGGSEQFF	TRBV6-5	TRBJ2-1
CASSSWTGRNTEAFF	TRBV6-5	TRBJ1-1
CASSPPSSYNEQFF	TRBV18	TRBJ2-1
CASSQLGLPLFF	TRBV3-1	TRBJ2-1
CASSLSVDIYEQYF	TRBV28	TRBJ2-7
CASSQEGGRVLGLAGYTDTQYF	TRBV4-1	TRBJ2-3
CASSPGTDEAFF	TRBV9	TRBJ1-1
CASSFGTSGYEQYF	TRBV5-1	TRBJ2-7
CASSRAPTGPNTEAFF	TRBV9	TRBJ1-1
CATSRGTVSGAFF	TRBV15	TRBJ1-1
CASSDRGLNTEAFF	TRBV12-3/TRBV12-4	TRBJ1-1
CSAIALAGVLNEQFF	TRBV20-1	TRBJ2-1
CASSLALPGTTYNEQFF	TRBV7-6	TRBJ2-1
CSASRQDNYGYTF	TRBV20-1	TRBJ1-2
CASSYTAGDTEAFF	TRBV6-6	TRBJ1-1
CASTSDRVQNTEAFF	TRBV19	TRBJ1-1
CSARLIPEAFF	TRBV20-1	TRBJ1-1
CASTLTGGLNTEAFF	TRBV6-2/TRBV6-3	TRBJ1-1
CASSQLAGSTDTQYF	TRBV4-2	TRBJ2-3
CSVGGRAVETQYF	TRBV29-1	TRBJ2-5
CASRTGDNSPLHF	TRBV25-1	TRBJ1-6
CASSQEGASGTDTQYF	TRBV4-3	TRBJ2-3
CASSLGVRTDTQYF	TRBV27	TRBJ2-3